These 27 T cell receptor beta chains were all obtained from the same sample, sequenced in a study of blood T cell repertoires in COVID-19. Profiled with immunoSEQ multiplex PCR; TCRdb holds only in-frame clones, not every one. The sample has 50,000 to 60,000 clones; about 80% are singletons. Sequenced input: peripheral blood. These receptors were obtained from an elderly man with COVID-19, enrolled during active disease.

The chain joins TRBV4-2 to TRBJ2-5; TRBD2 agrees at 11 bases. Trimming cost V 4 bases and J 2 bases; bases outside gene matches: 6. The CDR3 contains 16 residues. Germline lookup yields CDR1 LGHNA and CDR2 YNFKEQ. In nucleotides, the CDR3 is TGTGCCAGCAGCCTTCCCGGGACTAGCGGACAAGAGACCCAGTACTTC. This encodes CASSLPGTSGQETQYF.

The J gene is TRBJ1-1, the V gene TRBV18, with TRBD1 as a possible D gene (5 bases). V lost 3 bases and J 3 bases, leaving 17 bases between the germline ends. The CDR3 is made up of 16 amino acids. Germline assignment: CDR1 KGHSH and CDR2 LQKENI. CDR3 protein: CASSPLGRAGDTEAFF. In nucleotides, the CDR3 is TGTGCCAGCTCACCGCTCGGGAGGGCGGGGGACACTGAAGCTTTCTTT.

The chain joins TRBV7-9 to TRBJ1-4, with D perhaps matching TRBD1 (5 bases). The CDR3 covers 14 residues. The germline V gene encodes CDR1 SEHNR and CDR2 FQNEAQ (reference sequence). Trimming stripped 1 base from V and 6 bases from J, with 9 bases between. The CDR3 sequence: CASSLVGEDEKLFF. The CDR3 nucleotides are TGTGCCAGCAGCTTAGTAGGGGAGGATGAAAAACTGTTTTTT.

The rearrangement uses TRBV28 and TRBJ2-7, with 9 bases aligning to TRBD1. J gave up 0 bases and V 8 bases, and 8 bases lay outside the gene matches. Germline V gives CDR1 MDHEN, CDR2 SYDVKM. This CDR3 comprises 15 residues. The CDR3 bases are TGTGCCAGCGCCCGGGACAGGGCGAGCTCCTACGAGCAGTACTTC. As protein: CASARDRASSYEQYF.

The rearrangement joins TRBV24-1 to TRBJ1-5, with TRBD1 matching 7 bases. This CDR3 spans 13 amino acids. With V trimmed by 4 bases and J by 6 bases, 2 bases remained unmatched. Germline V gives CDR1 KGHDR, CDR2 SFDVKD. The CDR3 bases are TGTGCCACCAGTGAAACAGGGGCTCAGCCCCAGCATTTT. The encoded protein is CATSETGAQPQHF.

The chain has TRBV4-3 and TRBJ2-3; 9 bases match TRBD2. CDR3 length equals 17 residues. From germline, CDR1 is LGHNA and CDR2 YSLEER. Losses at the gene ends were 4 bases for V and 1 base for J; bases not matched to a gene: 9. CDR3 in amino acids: CASSLESGGFGTDTQYF. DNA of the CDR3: TGCGCCAGCAGCCTCGAGAGCGGGGGGTTCGGCACAGATACGCAGTATTTT.

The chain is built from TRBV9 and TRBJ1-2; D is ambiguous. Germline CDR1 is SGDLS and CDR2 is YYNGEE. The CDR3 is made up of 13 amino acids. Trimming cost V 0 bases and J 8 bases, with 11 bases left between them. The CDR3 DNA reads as TGTGCCAGCAGCGTAGCTTGGGAGGCCGGCTACACCTTC. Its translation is CASSVAWEAGYTF.

The CDR3 bases are TGCAGCGCCAGGGATGAACTTAATTCACCCCTCCACTTT. Amino acid sequence: CSARDELNSPLHF. The chain has TRBV29-1 and TRBJ1-6; tentative D call: TRBD1 (5 bases). Germline lookup yields CDR1 SQVTM and CDR2 ANQGSEA. CDR3 length: 13 residues. V dropped 7 bases and J dropped 6 bases, with 13 bases sitting between them. The whole variable domain, remainder taken from reference TRBV29-1 and TRBJ1-6, is SAVISQKPSRDICQRGTSLTIQCQVDSQVTMMFWYRQQPGQSLTLIATANQGSEATYESGFVIDKFPISRPNLTFSTLTVSNMSPEDSSIYLCSARDELNSPLHFGNGTRLTVT.

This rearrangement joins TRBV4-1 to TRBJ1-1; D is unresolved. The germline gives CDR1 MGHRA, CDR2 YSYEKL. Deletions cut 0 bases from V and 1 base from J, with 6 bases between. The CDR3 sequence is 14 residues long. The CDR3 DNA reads TGCGCCAGCAGCCAAGAAGGAGGGAACACTGAAGCTTTCTTT. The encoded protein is CASSQEGGNTEAFF.

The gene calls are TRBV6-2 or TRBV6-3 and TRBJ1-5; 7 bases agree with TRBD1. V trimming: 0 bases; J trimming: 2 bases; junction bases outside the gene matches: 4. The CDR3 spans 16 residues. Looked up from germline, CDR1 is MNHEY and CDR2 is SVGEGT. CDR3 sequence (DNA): TGTGCCAGCAGTTACTCATCGGGGACAGGCAATCAGCCCCAGCATTTT. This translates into CASSYSSGTGNQPQHF.

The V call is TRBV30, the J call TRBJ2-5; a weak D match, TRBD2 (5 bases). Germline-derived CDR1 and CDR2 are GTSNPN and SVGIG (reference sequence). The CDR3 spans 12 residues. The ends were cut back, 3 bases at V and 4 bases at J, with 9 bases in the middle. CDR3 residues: CAWRLVGETQYF. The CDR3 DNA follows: TGTGCCTGGAGACTAGTTGGAGAGACCCAGTACTTC.

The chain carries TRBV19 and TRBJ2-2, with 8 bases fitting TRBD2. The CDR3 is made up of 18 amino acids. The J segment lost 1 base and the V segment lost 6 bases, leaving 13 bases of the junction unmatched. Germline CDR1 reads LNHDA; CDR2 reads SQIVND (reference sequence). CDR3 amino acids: CASSSVRSGRQNTGELFF. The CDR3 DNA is TGTGCCAGTAGCAGCGTCCGAAGCGGGAGACAGAACACCGGGGAGCTGTTTTTT.

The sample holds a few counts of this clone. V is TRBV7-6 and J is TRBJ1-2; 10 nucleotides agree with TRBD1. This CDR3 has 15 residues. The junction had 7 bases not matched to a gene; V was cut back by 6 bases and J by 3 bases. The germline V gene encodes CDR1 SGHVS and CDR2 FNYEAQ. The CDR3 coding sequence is TGTGCCAGCAGTCAAGGGACAGGGGTCGACTATGGCTACACCTTC. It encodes CASSQGTGVDYGYTF.

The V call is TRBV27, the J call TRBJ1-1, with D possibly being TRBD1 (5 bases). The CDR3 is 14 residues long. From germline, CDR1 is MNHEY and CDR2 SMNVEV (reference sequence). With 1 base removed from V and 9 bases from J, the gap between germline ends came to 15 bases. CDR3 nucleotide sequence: TGTGCCAGCAGTTTATATCCCGAACAGGCTAAAGCTTTCTTT. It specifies CASSLYPEQAKAFF.

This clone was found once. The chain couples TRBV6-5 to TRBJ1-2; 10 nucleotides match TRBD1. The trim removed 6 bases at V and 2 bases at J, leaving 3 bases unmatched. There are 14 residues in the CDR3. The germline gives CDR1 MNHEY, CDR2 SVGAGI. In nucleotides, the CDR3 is TGTGCCAGCAGGTTGACAGGGGGCAACTATGGCTACACCTTC. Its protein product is CASRLTGGNYGYTF.

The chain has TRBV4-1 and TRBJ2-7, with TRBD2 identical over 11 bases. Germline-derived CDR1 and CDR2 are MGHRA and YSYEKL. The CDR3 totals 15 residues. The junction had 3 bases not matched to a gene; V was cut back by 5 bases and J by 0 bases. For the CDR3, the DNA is TGCGCCAGCAGCTTCCTAGCGGGAGGCTCCTACGAGCAGTACGTC. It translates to CASSFLAGGSYEQYV.

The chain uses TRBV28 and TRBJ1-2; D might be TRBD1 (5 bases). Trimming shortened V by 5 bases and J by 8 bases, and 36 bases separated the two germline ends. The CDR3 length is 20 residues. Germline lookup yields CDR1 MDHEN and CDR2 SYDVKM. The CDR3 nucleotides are TGTGCCAGCAGTCCCATAACGGATATATCTCCGAGGGGAGGATCTAGGGGCTACACCTTC. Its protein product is CASSPITDISPRGGSRGYTF.

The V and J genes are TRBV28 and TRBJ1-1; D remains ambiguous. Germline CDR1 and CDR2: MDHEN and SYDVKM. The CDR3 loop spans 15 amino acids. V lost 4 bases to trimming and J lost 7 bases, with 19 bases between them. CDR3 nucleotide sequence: TGTGCCAGCAGTTCCCAAGGAGCGGGTTTACTTGAAGCTTTCTTT. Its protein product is CASSSQGAGLLEAFF.

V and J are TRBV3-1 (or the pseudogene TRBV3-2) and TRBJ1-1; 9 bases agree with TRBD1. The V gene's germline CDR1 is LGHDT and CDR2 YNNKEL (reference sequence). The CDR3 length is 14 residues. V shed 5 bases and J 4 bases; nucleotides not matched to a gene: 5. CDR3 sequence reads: CASSARDRATEAFF. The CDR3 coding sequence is TGTGCCAGCAGCGCGCGGGACAGGGCCACTGAAGCTTTCTTT.

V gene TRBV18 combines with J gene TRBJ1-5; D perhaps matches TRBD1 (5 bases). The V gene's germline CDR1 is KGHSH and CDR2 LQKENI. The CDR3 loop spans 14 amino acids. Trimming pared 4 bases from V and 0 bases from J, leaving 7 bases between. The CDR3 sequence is CASSRDSSNQPQHF. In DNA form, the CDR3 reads TGTGCCAGCTCACGTGACAGTAGCAATCAGCCCCAGCATTTT.

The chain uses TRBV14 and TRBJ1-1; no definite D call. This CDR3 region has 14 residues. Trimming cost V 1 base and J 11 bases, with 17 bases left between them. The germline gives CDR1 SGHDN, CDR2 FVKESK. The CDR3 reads CASSQAVRGGSAFF. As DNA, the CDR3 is TGTGCCAGCAGCCAAGCGGTCCGGGGTGGCTCCGCTTTCTTT.

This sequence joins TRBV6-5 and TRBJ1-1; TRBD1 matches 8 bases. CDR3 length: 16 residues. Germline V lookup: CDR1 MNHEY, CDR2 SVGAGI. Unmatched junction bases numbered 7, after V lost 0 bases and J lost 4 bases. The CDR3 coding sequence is TGTGCCAGCAGTTACTCCCCCGCCAGGGGGCCCACTGAAGCTTTCTTT. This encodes CASSYSPARGPTEAFF.

This CDR3 reads CASSFWGESTDTQYF. CDR3 sequence (DNA): TGTGCCAGCAGCTTCTGGGGGGAGAGTACAGATACGCAGTATTTT. The genes are TRBV5-4 and TRBJ2-3; the D gene is possibly TRBD2 (6 bases). From germline, CDR1 is SGHNT and CDR2 YYREEE (reference sequence). The CDR3 is made up of 15 amino acids. V lost 2 bases to trimming and J lost 3 bases, with 13 bases between them.

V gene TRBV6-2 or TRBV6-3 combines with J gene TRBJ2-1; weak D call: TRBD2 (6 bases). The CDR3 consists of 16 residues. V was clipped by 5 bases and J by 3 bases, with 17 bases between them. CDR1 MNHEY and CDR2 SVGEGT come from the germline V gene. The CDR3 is CASSGMLGGIYNEQFF. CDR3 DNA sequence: TGTGCCAGCAGTGGCATGCTAGGAGGGATCTACAATGAGCAGTTCTTC.

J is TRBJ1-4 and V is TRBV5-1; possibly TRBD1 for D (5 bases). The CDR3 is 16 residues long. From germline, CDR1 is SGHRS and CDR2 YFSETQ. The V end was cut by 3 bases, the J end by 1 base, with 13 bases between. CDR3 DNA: TGCGCCAGCAGCTACTCCCCGGGGGGAACTAATGAAAAACTGTTTTTT. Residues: CASSYSPGGTNEKLFF.

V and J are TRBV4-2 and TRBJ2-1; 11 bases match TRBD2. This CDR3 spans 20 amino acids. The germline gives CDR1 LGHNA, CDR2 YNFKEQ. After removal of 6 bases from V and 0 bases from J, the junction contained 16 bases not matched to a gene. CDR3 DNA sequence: TGTGCCAGCAGTCCCGAGGGGGGACTAGCGGTGGGTAGCTCCTACAATGAGCAGTTCTTC. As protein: CASSPEGGLAVGSSYNEQFF.

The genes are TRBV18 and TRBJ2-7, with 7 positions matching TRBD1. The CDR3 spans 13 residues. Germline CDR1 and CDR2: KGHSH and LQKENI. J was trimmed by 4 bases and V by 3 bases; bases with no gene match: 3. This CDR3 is CASSPLQGYEQYF. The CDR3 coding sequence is TGTGCCAGCTCACCTCTACAGGGGTACGAGCAGTACTTC.